Reported below is one TCR beta chain. There is no known antigen for this receptor. Per-base quality was not reported, and no clone a single base away is much larger than it. The sample comes from a study of patients and donors after allogeneic stem cell transplantation (dated by TCRdb to 2020 to 2022). Libraries were prepared through RT-PCR. Sequencing used a NextSeq 550. TCRdb applied fastp at Q25 and MiXCR to the public reads, then kept only in-frame beta chains. Here each entry gathers all rows of one CDR3 protein and keeps the most common genes and DNA. In all, the sample holds 110,000 or so distinct CDR3 sequences, and approximately 35% of those were seen once. Of the sample, 27% is held by the ten largest clones. The TCR originated in a human donor who was either an allogeneic HSCT recipient or a stem cell or donor lymphocyte infusion donor (not recorded which). It is not recorded whose cells these are; they may come from a transplant donor. Sequenced input: blood, either unsorted or a sorted T cell fraction (not recorded which).

CDR3 reads: CASSHGSGAHPYGYTF. The nucleotides are TGCGCCAGCAGCCACGGGTCGGGGGCCCACCCCTATGGCTACACCTTC. This chain is built from TRBV4-3 and TRBJ1-2; the D gene is perhaps TRBD1, on 6 matching bases. From cysteine to phenylalanine, the CDR3 is 16 amino acids long. Here the CDR3 DNA is all that survives: 48 bases in frame from base 1. The germline V gene gives CDR1 as LGHNA and CDR2 as YSLEER. Relative to germline, V is 3 bases shorter and J is 4 bases shorter, with 18 bases between their ends.